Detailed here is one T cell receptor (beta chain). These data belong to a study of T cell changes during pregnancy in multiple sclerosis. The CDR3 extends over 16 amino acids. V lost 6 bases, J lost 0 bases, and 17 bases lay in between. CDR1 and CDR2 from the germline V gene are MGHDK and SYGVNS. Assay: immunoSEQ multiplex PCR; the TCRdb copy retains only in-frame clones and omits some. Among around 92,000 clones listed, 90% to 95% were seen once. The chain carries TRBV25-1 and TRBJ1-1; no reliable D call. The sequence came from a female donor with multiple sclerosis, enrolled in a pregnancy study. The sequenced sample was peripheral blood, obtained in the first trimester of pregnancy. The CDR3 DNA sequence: TGTGCCAGCAGGGGCGACGCCCCCGGAATGAACACTGAAGCTTTCTTT. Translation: CASRGDAPGMNTEAFF.